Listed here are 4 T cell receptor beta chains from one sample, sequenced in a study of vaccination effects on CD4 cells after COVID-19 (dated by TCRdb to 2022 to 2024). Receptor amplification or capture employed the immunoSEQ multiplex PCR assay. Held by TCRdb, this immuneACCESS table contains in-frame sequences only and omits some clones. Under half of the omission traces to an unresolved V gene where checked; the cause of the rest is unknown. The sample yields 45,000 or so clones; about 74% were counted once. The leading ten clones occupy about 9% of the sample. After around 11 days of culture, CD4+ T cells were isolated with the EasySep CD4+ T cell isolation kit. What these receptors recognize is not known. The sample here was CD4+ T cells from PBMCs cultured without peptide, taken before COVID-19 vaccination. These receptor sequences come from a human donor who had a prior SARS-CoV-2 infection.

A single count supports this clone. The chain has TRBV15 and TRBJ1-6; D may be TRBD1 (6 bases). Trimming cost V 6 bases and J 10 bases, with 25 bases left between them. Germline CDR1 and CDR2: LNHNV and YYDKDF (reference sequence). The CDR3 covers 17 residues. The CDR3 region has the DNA TGTGCCACCAGACTCTTAATGGGGGGGGGCATAGAGTCACCCCTCCACTTT. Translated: CATRLLMGGGIESPLHF.

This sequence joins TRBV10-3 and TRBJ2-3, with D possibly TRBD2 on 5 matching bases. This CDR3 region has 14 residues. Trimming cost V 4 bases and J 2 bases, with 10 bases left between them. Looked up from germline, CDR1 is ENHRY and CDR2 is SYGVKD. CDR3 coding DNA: TGTGCCATCAGTGCCGGGATTTCCACAGATACGCAGTATTTT. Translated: CAISAGISTDTQYF.

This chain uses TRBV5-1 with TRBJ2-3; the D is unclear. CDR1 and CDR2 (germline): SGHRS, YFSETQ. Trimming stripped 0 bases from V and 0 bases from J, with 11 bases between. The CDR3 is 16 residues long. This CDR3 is CASSLARSDSTDTQYF. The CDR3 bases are TGCGCCAGCAGCTTGGCCCGGAGCGATAGCACAGATACGCAGTATTTT.

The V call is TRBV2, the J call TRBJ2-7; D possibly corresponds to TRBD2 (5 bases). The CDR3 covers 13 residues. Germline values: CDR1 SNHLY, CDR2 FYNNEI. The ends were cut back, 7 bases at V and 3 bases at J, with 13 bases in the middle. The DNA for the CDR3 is TGTGCCAGCATGAGGGCGCTAAGCTACGAGCAGTACTTC. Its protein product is CASMRALSYEQYF.